These T cell receptor beta chains were read from a single sample in a study of T-cell memory formation after mild COVID-19. TCRdb reanalysed the 5' RACE reads using MiXCR and keeps one entry per CDR3 protein. The profile covers 300,000 to 400,000 distinct CDR3 sequences, with 15% appearing a single time and 20% to 25% taken by the ten largest. Sequencing was carried out using PBMCs or a T cell subset sorted from them (not recorded which). Source of these receptors: a man younger than 30 who had mild COVID-19 (a few samples of this study predate the infection). Cell type and time point are not known. Each CDR3 is given with its conserved first and last residue. The D gene is left open where the match is weak. The size of a clone is reported for some rows only, either as once, few or many, or as a class for expanded clones.

CASSLSTGEAAQYF | TGTGCCAGCAGCTTAAGTACAGGGGAGGCGGCGCAGTATTTT | many | TRBJ2-3 | TRBV7-3 | -
CASSTDPTGETQYF | TGCGCCAGCAGCACCGACCCGACTGGGGAGACCCAGTACTTC | - | TRBJ2-5 | TRBV5-1 | -
CASTDRSSYNSPLHF | TGCGCCAGCACTGACCGGAGCTCCTATAATTCACCCCTCCACTTT | - | TRBJ1-6 | TRBV5-1 | -
CSAKGANSNQPQHF | TGCAGTGCTAAGGGGGCCAATAGCAATCAGCCCCAGCATTTT | - | TRBJ1-5 | TRBV20-1 | TRBD1
CSATTGTLDGEQYF | TGCAGTGCGACGACAGGGACACTGGATGGCGAGCAGTACTTC | few | TRBJ2-7 | TRBV20-1 | TRBD1
CASSSGGYNSPLHF | TGTGCCAGCAGCTCGGGAGGTTATAATTCACCCCTCCACTTT | - | TRBJ1-6 | TRBV5-5 | -
CASSLLSGGGDNEQFF | TGTGCCAGCAGCTTGTTGAGCGGGGGCGGCGACAATGAGCAGTTCTTC | few | TRBJ2-1 | TRBV5-6 | TRBD2
CASSAPGTGYGYTF | TGTGCCAGCAGCGCCCCTGGGACAGGCTATGGCTACACCTTC | few | TRBJ1-2 | TRBV9 | TRBD1
CASSQGTQWDGNQPQHF | TGCGCCAGCAGCCAAGGGACTCAGTGGGATGGGAATCAGCCCCAGCATTTT | few | TRBJ1-5 | TRBV4-3 | -
CAARPENTGELFF | TGCGCCGCCCGGCCTGAGAACACCGGGGAGCTGTTTTTT | - | TRBJ2-2 | TRBV4-1 | -
CASSSTSSETYGYTF | TGTGCCAGCAGCTCCACGAGCTCTGAGACCTATGGCTACACCTTC | - | TRBJ1-2 | TRBV5-4 | -
CASSLNRGMNTEAFF | TGTGCCAGCAGCCTCAACAGGGGGATGAACACTGAAGCTTTCTTT | few | TRBJ1-1 | TRBV4-2 | TRBD1
CASSLGPTGNYGYTF | TGTGCCAGCAGCTTAGGGCCTACAGGGAACTATGGCTACACCTTC | - | TRBJ1-2 | TRBV11-2 | -
CASGDRVSIPWDNSPLHF | TGTGCCAGCGGAGACAGGGTTTCTATACCATGGGATAATTCACCCCTCCACTTT | few | TRBJ1-6 | TRBV9 | TRBD1
CAISESGPSSSYNSPLHF | TGTGCCATCAGTGAGTCGGGGCCCTCAAGCTCCTATAATTCACCCCTCCACTTT | few | TRBJ1-6 | TRBV10-3 | -